This TCR beta chain was found in a study of T-cell memory formation after mild COVID-19 listed by TCRdb under 2021. As for the study more broadly: Most TCR sequence clusters were specific to one of the two donors. The cohort comprised two young, previously healthy adult volunteers, one female and one male. In a couple of donors, T-cell clones that expanded and contracted after mild COVID-19 were tracked by sequencing TCRalpha and TCRbeta repertoires over time.

Overall results and qualifications from the work: The detection of some responding clones in pre-infection memory suggests that pre-existing cross-reactive memory T cells joined the SARS-CoV-2 response. Contracting CD4+ clones were found mainly in CM and EM memory subsets, while CD8+ clones were enriched in EMRA. The second-wave clones that peaked on day 37 were not confirmed to be SARS-CoV-2 specific. Only a couple of mild cases were covered by the study, and larger cohorts that include severe cases with pre-infection samples were considered necessary. Balanced CD4/CD8 phenotypes were observed for clones contracting from day 15 to 85, whereas a bias towards CD4+ was observed for a second wave of clones expanding from day 15 to 37.

Ficoll-Paque density gradient centrifugation was used to isolate PBMCs. Comment on this clonotype: No cognate antigen has been identified for it. Base qualities are not recorded, but no much larger clone differs from it by a single base.

The sample was run on an Illumina NovaSeq 6000. Using 5'RACE with constant-segment primers, TCRalpha and TCRbeta cDNA libraries were constructed, with sample barcodes and unique molecular identifiers added in the process. RNA was extracted from every sample with Trizol reagent. Library amplification was performed in two PCR steps, and a second sample barcode and Illumina TruSeq adapters were introduced in the second step. Libraries were sequenced on an Illumina NovaSeq with 2 x 150 bp paired-end reads. The source study handled its data this way. Demultiplexing of reads and collapsing into UMI-guided consensus sequences were performed with migec v1.2.7. With mixcr v2.1.11, UMI consensuses were aligned to TRA and TRB V and J templates and assembled into clonotypes. A clonotype was counted as expanded or contracted only when both edgeR and NoisET called the clonotype significant, with the noise models trained on biological replicates. For edgeR calls, the thresholds were a false discovery rate-adjusted p below 0.01 and a log2 fold-change of 1. PCA with hierarchical clustering of max-normalized trajectories of the 1000 most abundant clonotypes was used as exploratory dynamics analysis. Separately sequenced CD4+ and CD8+ repertoires were used to assign the CD4 or CD8 phenotype of responding clones. TCRdb trimmed the raw reads at Q25, called clones with MiXCR and kept productive beta chains. Every distinct CDR3 protein forms one entry, paired with its most common genes and DNA. For this entry, the V and J calls and clone size follow TCRdb and not the study's own pipeline. For this sample there are some 350,000 distinct CDR3 sequences; over 10% appear just once. The ten largest account for about 21% of the sample.

Ends trimmed: V by 3 bases, J by 7 bases; bases unmatched to a gene: 8. The cysteine opens and the phenylalanine closes a CDR3 of 14 amino acids. Of all the DNA, just the CDR3 is kept, 42 bases in frame from base 1. Source material: PBMCs or a T cell subset sorted from them (not recorded which). This TCR came from a man aged 18 to 35 who had mild COVID-19 (a few samples of this study predate the infection). The sample titles of this study are shuffled in the database, so cell type and time point are left out; the donor was told from shared clones. The chain links TRBV12-3 or TRBV12-4 with TRBJ2-7; TRBD2 agrees with 8 junctional bases. The DNA reads TGTGCCAGCAGTTTCAGTCTAGCGGGTTTGGAGCAGTACTTC. Its protein reads: CASSFSLAGLEQYF.